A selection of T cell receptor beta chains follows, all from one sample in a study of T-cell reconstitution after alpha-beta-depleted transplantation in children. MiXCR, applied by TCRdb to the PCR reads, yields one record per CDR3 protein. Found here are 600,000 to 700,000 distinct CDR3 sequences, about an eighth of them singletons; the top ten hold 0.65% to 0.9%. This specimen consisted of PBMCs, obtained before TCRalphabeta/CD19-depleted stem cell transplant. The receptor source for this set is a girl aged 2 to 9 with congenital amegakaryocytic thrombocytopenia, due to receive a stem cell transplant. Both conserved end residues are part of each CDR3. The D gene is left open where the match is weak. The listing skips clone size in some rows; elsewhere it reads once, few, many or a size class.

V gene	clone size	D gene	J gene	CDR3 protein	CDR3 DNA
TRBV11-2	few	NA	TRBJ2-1	CASSLWADYYNEQFF	TGTGCCAGCAGCTTATGGGCGGACTACTACAATGAGCAGTTCTTC
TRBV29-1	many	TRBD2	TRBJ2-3	CSVPGLARSTDTQYF	TGCAGCGTCCCCGGACTAGCGAGGAGCACAGATACGCAGTATTTT
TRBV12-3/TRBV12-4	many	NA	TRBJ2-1	CASSLPPGPPAQFF	TGTGCCAGCAGTCTCCCCCCGGGACCACCAGCGCAGTTCTTC
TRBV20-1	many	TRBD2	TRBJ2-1	CSAEIAGGDNEQFF	TGCAGTGCTGAAATAGCGGGAGGTGACAATGAGCAGTTCTTC
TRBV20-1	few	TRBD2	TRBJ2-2	CSAREPGRVNTGELFF	TGCAGTGCTAGAGAACCCGGGAGGGTAAACACCGGGGAGCTGTTTTTT
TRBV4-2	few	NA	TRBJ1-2	CASSQETGSYTF	TGTGCCAGCAGCCAAGAGACCGGGAGCTACACCTTC
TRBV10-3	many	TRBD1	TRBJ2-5	CAILGDREETQYF	TGTGCCATCCTAGGAGACAGGGAAGAGACCCAGTACTTC
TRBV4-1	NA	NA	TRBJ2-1	CASSSPLRGYNEQFF	TGCGCCAGCAGCTCCCCCCTGAGGGGGTACAATGAGCAGTTCTTC
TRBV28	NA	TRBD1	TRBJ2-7	CASSLTGLPYEQYF	TGTGCCAGCAGTTTGACAGGGCTCCCCTACGAGCAGTACTTC
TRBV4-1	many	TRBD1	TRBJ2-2	CASSQAGQVVTGELFF	TGCGCCAGCAGCCAAGCTGGACAGGTGGTCACCGGGGAGCTGTTTTTT
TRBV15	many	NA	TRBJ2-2	CATSRPPLNTGELFF	TGTGCCACCAGCAGACCGCCATTAAACACCGGGGAGCTGTTTTTT
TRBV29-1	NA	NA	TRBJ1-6	CSSRDRQPPSSYNSPLHF	TGCAGCAGTCGGGACCGCCAACCCCCGAGCTCCTATAATTCACCCCTCCACTTT
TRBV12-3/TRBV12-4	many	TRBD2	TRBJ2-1	CASRGGLAGDNEQFF	TGTGCCAGCAGGGGGGGACTAGCGGGAGACAATGAGCAGTTCTTC
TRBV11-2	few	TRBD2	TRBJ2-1	CASSSIAGGPPYEQFF	TGTGCCAGCAGCTCGATAGCGGGAGGGCCTCCCTATGAGCAGTTCTTC
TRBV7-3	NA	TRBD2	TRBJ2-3	CASSLTGLGHDTQYF	TGTGCCAGCAGCTTAACGGGACTAGGCCACGATACGCAGTATTTT
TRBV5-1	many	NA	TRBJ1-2	CASSFAGTEGYTF	TGCGCCAGCAGCTTCGCAGGGACCGAAGGCTACACCTTC
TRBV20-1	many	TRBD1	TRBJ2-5	CSAREIHGTGVPETQYF	TGCAGTGCTAGAGAGATACATGGGACAGGGGTCCCCGAGACCCAGTACTTC
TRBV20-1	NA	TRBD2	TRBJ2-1	CSATGTSRRGEQFF	TGCAGTGCCACCGGGACTAGCCGGAGGGGTGAGCAGTTCTTC
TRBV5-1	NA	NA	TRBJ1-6	CASSLAGDSPLHF	TGCGCCAGCAGCTTGGCAGGAGATTCACCCCTCCACTTT
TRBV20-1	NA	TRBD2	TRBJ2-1	CSAIRGTRNEQFF	TGCAGTGCTATCCGCGGGACTAGAAATGAGCAGTTCTTC
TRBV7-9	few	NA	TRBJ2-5	CASSSRIQETQYF	TGTGCCAGCAGCTCCCGGATCCAAGAGACCCAGTACTTC
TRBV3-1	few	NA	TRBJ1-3	CASSQGPVGTIYF	TGTGCCAGCAGCCAGGGTCCCGTTGGCACCATATATTTT
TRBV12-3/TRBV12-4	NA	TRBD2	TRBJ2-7	CASSLVGGPREQYF	TGTGCCAGCAGTTTAGTGGGAGGGCCGAGGGAGCAGTACTTC
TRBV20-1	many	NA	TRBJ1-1	CSAGHERSEAFF	TGCAGTGCTGGCCACGAGAGGTCTGAAGCTTTCTTT
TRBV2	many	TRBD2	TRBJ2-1	CASSYPGLGVDEQFF	TGTGCCAGCAGTTACCCGGGACTAGGAGTCGATGAGCAGTTCTTC
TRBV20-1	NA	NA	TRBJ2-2	CSARELGDNTGELFF	TGCAGTGCTAGAGAATTAGGAGATAACACCGGGGAGCTGTTTTTT
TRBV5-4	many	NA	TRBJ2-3	CASSSGATPRTQYF	TGTGCCAGCAGCTCCGGCGCAACACCCCGCACGCAGTATTTT
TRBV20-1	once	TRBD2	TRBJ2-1	CSALSGTRYNEQFF	TGCAGTGCTCTGAGCGGGACCCGATACAATGAGCAGTTCTTC
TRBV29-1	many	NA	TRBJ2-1	CSVVGEGTYNEQFF	TGCAGCGTTGTGGGGGAAGGGACCTACAATGAGCAGTTCTTC
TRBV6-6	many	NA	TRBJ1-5	CASKSGSNQPQHF	TGTGCCAGTAAATCTGGCAGCAATCAGCCCCAGCATTTT
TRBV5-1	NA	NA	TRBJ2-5	CASSLETGKQETQYF	TGCGCCAGCAGCTTGGAGACCGGCAAGCAAGAGACCCAGTACTTC
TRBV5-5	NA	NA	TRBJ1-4	CASSQGSGATNEKLFF	TGTGCCAGCAGCCAAGGCTCGGGGGCGACTAATGAAAAACTGTTTTTT
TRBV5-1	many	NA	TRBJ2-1	CASSLEQGIWNEQFF	TGCGCCAGCAGCTTGGAGCAGGGTATTTGGAATGAGCAGTTCTTC
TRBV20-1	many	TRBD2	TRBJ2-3	CSANGKGVAGEADTQYF	TGCAGTGCCAACGGAAAGGGGGTAGCGGGAGAAGCAGATACGCAGTATTTT
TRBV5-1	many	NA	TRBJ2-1	CASRTSVGLDYNEQFF	TGCGCCAGCAGGACCTCGGTAGGACTGGACTACAATGAGCAGTTCTTC
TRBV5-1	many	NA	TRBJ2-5	CASSLSHRDGQETQYF	TGCGCCAGCAGCCTTTCACACAGGGACGGTCAAGAGACCCAGTACTTC
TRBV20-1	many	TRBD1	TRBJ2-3	CSASWTGPDTQYF	TGCAGTGCTTCATGGACAGGGCCAGATACGCAGTATTTT
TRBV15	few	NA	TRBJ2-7	CATSETGRYCEQYF	TGTGCCACCAGCGAGACAGGCCGATATTGCGAGCAGTACTTC
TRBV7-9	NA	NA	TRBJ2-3	CASSPGTLGDTQYF	TGTGCCAGCAGCCCTGGAACCCTCGGGGATACGCAGTATTTT
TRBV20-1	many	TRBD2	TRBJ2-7	CSARDGTSGRAVPTYEQYF	TGCAGTGCTAGAGATGGGACTAGCGGGAGAGCCGTACCCACCTACGAGCAGTACTTC
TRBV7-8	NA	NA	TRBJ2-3	CASSLARVVGLKDTDTQYF	TGTGCCAGCAGCTTAGCGCGGGTTGTAGGCTTGAAGGACACAGATACGCAGTATTTT
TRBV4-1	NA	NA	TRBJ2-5	CASSQDRREETQYF	TGCGCCAGCAGCCAAGATCGGAGGGAAGAGACCCAGTACTTC
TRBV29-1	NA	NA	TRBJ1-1	CSVDWRFPINTEAFF	TGCAGCGTTGATTGGCGATTTCCAATAAACACTGAAGCTTTCTTT
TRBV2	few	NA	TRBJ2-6	CASSVRLSGANVLTF	TGTGCCAGCAGTGTACGCCTCTCTGGGGCCAACGTCCTGACTTTC
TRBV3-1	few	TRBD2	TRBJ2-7	CASSQLAGVNEQYF	TGTGCCAGCAGCCAACTAGCGGGAGTAAACGAGCAGTACTTC
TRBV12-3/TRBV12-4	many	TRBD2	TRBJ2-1	CATLGRASDEQFF	TGTGCCACCCTCGGGAGGGCCAGCGATGAGCAGTTCTTC
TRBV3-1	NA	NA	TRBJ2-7	CASSQEAREQYF	TGTGCCAGCAGCCAAGAGGCACGGGAGCAGTACTTC
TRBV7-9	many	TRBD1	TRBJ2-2	CASSLYSGTGGEELFF	TGTGCCAGCAGCTTATACTCCGGGACAGGGGGCGAGGAGCTGTTTTTT
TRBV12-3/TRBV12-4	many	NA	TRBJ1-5	CASSLAPTPQHF	TGTGCCAGCAGTTTAGCTCCCACTCCCCAGCATTTT
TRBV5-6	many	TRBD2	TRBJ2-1	CASSLVVSGRGRGEQFF	TGTGCCAGCAGCTTGGTTGTTAGCGGGAGAGGAAGGGGTGAGCAGTTCTTC